Presented here are 8 T cell receptor beta chains from one specimen sequenced in a study of blood T cell repertoires in COVID-19. The method was immunoSEQ multiplex PCR; TCRdb's version includes in-frame clones alone and lacks a portion of them. This sample has 200,000 or so clones; roughly 80% occur once, and the top ten carry roughly 5%. Sequenced: peripheral blood. The receptors derive from a woman in her 30s with acute or convalescent COVID-19.

The J gene is TRBJ1-6, the V gene TRBV20-1; maybe TRBD1 (6 bases). Looked up from germline, CDR1 is DFQATT and CDR2 is SNEGSKA (reference sequence). The CDR3 sequence is 15 residues long. The germline V and J ends were trimmed by 3 bases and 5 bases, with 14 bases remaining between them. CDR3 sequence reads: CSASNGRGDNSPLHF. The CDR3 nucleotides are TGCAGTGCTAGTAACGGCAGGGGCGATAATTCACCCCTCCACTTT.

The chain couples TRBV19 to TRBJ1-5, with TRBD1 matching over 7 bases. The CDR3 covers 15 residues. With V trimmed by 3 bases and J by 0 bases, 2 bases remained unmatched. Germline CDR1 is LNHDA and CDR2 is SQIVND (reference sequence). The CDR3 DNA follows: TGTGCCAGTAGTATGGGGACAGCTAGCAATCAGCCCCAGCATTTT. Residues: CASSMGTASNQPQHF.

This chain uses TRBV18 with TRBJ2-7; 9 bases are shared with TRBD1. CDR1 is KGHSH and CDR2 is LQKENI in the germline V gene. Trimming cost V 2 bases and J 4 bases; bases outside gene matches: 3. This CDR3 has 14 residues. Here the CDR3 reads CASSPGTGIYEQYF. CDR3 sequence (DNA): TGTGCCAGCTCACCAGGGACAGGGATTTACGAGCAGTACTTC.

The CDR3 sequence is CASSYTRAGGQETQYF. The CDR3 nucleotides read TGTGCCAGCAGTTACACGCGAGCGGGAGGTCAAGAGACCCAGTACTTC. V gene TRBV6-6 combines with J gene TRBJ2-5; 9 nucleotides agree with TRBD2. CDR1 and CDR2 from the germline V gene are MNHNY and SVGAGI (reference sequence). With V trimmed by 2 bases and J by 2 bases, 6 bases remained unmatched. The CDR3 totals 16 residues.

This clone was seen only once. The chain is built from TRBV19 and TRBJ2-4; 8 bases match TRBD2. CDR1 is LNHDA, CDR2 SQIVND, per germline (reference sequence). The CDR3 totals 15 residues. J lost 3 bases, V lost 5 bases, and 6 bases had no gene match. Written as DNA, the CDR3 is TGTGCCAGTAGTTACGGGGGGGCGGACAAAAACATTCAGTACTTC. Amino acids: CASSYGGADKNIQYF.

As to this clone: Other DNA sequences within the sample encode an identical CDR3. The rearrangement uses TRBV19 and TRBJ2-1, with 12 bases identical to TRBD2. J lost 4 bases, V lost 5 bases, and 9 bases had no gene match. Germline CDR1 is LNHDA and CDR2 is SQIVND (reference sequence). CDR3 size: 17 residues. For the CDR3, the DNA is TGTGCCAGTAGTCCGCGCGGACTAGCGGGGAATTACAATGAGCAGTTCTTC. It specifies CASSPRGLAGNYNEQFF. The full variable domain, in which reference TRBV19 and TRBJ2-1 provide the parts outside the CDR3, is DGGITQSPKYLFRKEGQNVTLSCEQNLNHDAMYWYRQDPGQGLRLIYYSQIVNDFQKGDIAEGYSVSREKKESFPLTVTSAQKNPTAFYLCASSPRGLAGNYNEQFFGPGTRLTVL.

The V call is TRBV7-2, the J call TRBJ2-7; 7 nucleotides line up with TRBD1. J was trimmed by 2 bases and V by 8 bases; bases with no gene match: 9. This CDR3 contains 14 residues. Per the germline V gene, CDR1 is SGHTA and CDR2 is FQGNSA. CDR3 DNA: TGTGCCAGCGGCGACAGGGTCCCAACCTACGAGCAGTACTTC. Translation: CASGDRVPTYEQYF.

The gene calls are TRBV6-5 and TRBJ2-7, with TRBD1 identical over 9 bases. J was trimmed by 5 bases and V by 4 bases; bases with no gene match: 9. Germline V gene data show CDR1 as MNHEY and CDR2 as SVGAGI. The CDR3 consists of 15 residues. The CDR3 nucleotides are TGTGCCAGCAGTTTACTACCGGGACAGGGTGACGAGCAGTACTTC. Its translation: CASSLLPGQGDEQYF.